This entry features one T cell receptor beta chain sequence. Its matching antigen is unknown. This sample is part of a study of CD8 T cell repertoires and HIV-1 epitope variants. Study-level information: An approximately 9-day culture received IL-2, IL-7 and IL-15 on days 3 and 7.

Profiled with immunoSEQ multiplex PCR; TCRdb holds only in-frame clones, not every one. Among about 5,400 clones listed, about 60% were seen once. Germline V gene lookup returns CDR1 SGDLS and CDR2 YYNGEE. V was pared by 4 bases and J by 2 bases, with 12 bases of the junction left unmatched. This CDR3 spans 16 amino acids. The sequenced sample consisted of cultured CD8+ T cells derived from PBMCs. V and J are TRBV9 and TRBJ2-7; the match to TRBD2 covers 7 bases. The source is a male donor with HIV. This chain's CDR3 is CASSPSSGRGAYEQYF. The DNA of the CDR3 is TGTGCCAGCAGCCCTTCTAGCGGCCGAGGAGCCTACGAGCAGTACTTC. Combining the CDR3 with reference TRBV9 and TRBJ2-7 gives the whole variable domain DSGVTQTPKHLITATGQRVTLRCSPRSGDLSVYWYQQSLDQGLQFLIQYYNGEERAKGNILERFSAQQFPDLHSELNLSSLELGDSALYFCASSPSSGRGAYEQYFGPGTRLTVT.